This T cell receptor (beta chain) was recorded in a study of blood T cell repertoires in COVID-19. The overall study: COVID-19 samples collected from the United States, Italy and Spain covered acute and convalescent phases. T cells, B-cell-depleted T cells, or PBMCs provided the cDNA or gDNA that served as material.

Germline V gives CDR1 MGHRA, CDR2 YSYEKL. The trim removed 3 bases at V and 4 bases at J, leaving 6 bases unmatched. CDR3 length: 16 residues. The protocol was immunoSEQ multiplex PCR, while the TCRdb copy is restricted to in-frame clones and leaves out a portion. The sample has around 300,000 clones; approximately 86% are singletons. This clonotype originated in a man younger than 30 with active or convalescent COVID-19. Sequencing used peripheral blood. V usage is TRBV4-1 and J usage is TRBJ2-1, with 10 bases aligning to TRBD2. CDR3 DNA: TGCGCCAGCAGCCAGAACTCAGCGGGGGGGTACAATGAGCAGTTCTTC. Translation: CASSQNSAGGYNEQFF.